One sample yielded the 21 T cell receptor beta chains listed below, sequenced in a study of identical twins. TCRdb passed the 5' RACE reads through MiXCR, listing each CDR3 protein once. This table has more than 400,000 distinct CDR3 sequences, 13% to 15% appearing once. In addition, the sample was reused for a study of yellow fever vaccine responses in identical twins.

Sequenced sample: CD4+ T cells sorted from blood. These receptors were taken from a young woman in good health.

This clonotype was seen more than once but under ten times. V usage is TRBV20-1 and J usage is TRBJ2-5, with 10 bases lining up with TRBD2. Per the germline V gene, CDR1 is DFQATT and CDR2 is SNEGSKA (reference sequence). The CDR3 extends over 14 amino acids. Trimming removed 3 bases from V and 2 bases from J; junction bases left unmatched: 3. The CDR3 here is CSASGSGGQETQYF. The DNA of the CDR3 is TGCAGTGCTAGTGGTAGCGGGGGGCAAGAGACCCAGTACTTC.

The sample holds a few counts of this clonotype. This chain connects TRBV12-3 or TRBV12-4 to TRBJ2-1, with no clear D. The CDR3 spans 12 residues. V lost 3 bases and J 5 bases, leaving 5 bases between the germline ends. This CDR3 is CASSFANNEQFF. The CDR3 region has the DNA TGTGCCAGCAGTTTTGCCAACAATGAGCAGTTCTTC.

This clonotype has only a few counts. This chain connects TRBV7-9 to TRBJ1-6, with 9 bases aligning to TRBD1. The CDR3 is made up of 13 amino acids. Germline V CDR1 and CDR2: SEHNR, FQNEAQ (reference sequence). With V trimmed by 11 bases and J by 5 bases, 4 bases remained unmatched. CDR3 nucleotide sequence: TGTGCCGGGGGACAGGGTGATAATTCACCCCTCCACTTT. Its protein is CAGGQGDNSPLHF.

This clonotype was seen more than once but under ten times. This chain joins TRBV3-1 and TRBJ2-7, with 10 bases that match TRBD2. Germline lookup yields CDR1 LGHDT and CDR2 YNNKEL (reference sequence). Trimming took 6 bases from V and 6 from J; bases not matched to a gene: 11. The CDR3 is made up of 15 amino acids. CDR3 in amino acids: CASSRGLAETSEQYF. CDR3 in DNA: TGTGCCAGCAGTCGAGGACTAGCGGAGACCTCCGAGCAGTACTTC.

This clonotype was counted between two and nine times. The V call is TRBV7-9, the J call TRBJ2-1, with 8 bases aligning to TRBD1. The V segment lost 5 bases and the J segment 5 bases; nucleotides outside the gene matches: 14. The V gene's germline CDR1 is SEHNR and CDR2 FQNEAQ (reference sequence). This CDR3 spans 17 amino acids. CDR3 loop: CASSQRDPGQDHNEQFF. Here the CDR3 DNA reads TGTGCCAGCAGCCAACGCGACCCGGGACAGGACCACAATGAGCAGTTCTTC.

This clonotype was counted a few times. This chain connects TRBV4-2 to TRBJ2-2; weak D call: TRBD2 (5 bases). This CDR3 region has 15 residues. Germline loops: CDR1 LGHNA, CDR2 YNFKEQ. V shed 0 bases and J shed 5 bases, with 10 bases lying between them. CDR3 sequence: CASSQEVGGTGELFF. The CDR3 bases are TGTGCCAGCAGCCAAGAAGTAGGCGGGACCGGGGAGCTGTTTTTT.

The chain recombines TRBV20-1 with TRBJ2-1; TRBD1 agrees at 11 bases. Germline CDR1 and CDR2: DFQATT and SNEGSKA (reference sequence). The CDR3 consists of 14 residues. With V trimmed by 5 bases and J by 7 bases, 7 bases remained unmatched. CDR3 residues: CSAYAGTGGNEQFF. The DNA of the CDR3 is TGCAGTGCTTACGCCGGGACAGGGGGGAATGAGCAGTTCTTC.

Here the CDR3 reads CSVRGDTDTQYF. The CDR3 nucleotides are TGCAGCGTTCGCGGGGACACAGATACGCAGTATTTT. This chain joins TRBV29-1 and TRBJ2-3; maybe TRBD2 (6 bases). The CDR3 is 12 residues long. Trimming pared 5 bases from V and 2 bases from J, leaving 8 bases between. Germline V gives CDR1 SQVTM, CDR2 ANQGSEA.

This clonotype came up a few times. CDR3 protein: CASSQDALEELNRFQYF. CDR3 sequence (DNA): TGTGCCAGCAGCCAAGACGCCCTGGAGGAATTGAATAGGTTTCAGTACTTC. The J gene is TRBJ2-4, the V gene TRBV4-2; tentative D call: TRBD2 (5 bases). The germline V gene encodes CDR1 LGHNA and CDR2 YNFKEQ. The CDR3 spans 17 residues. Trimming shortened V by 0 bases and J by 11 bases, and 23 bases separated the two germline ends.

This clonotype has at least ten counts. This chain joins TRBV12-3 or TRBV12-4 and TRBJ1-4, with D tentatively TRBD1 (5 bases). The CDR3 contains 13 residues. V was clipped by 3 bases and J by 8 bases, with 10 bases between them. CDR3 DNA sequence: TGTGCCAGCAGTTTGGGGGAAGGCGAAAAACTGTTTTTT. As protein: CASSLGEGEKLFF.

V usage is TRBV5-5 and J usage is TRBJ2-6; possible D gene TRBD2, 6 bases. Trimming cost V 0 bases and J 0 bases, with 7 bases left between them. Germline V gene sequence: CDR1 SGHKS, CDR2 YYEKEE (reference sequence). The CDR3 length is 16 residues. DNA of the CDR3: TGTGCCAGCAGCTTGGCGACTAGCTCTGGGGCCAACGTCCTGACTTTC. Its translation is CASSLATSSGANVLTF.

About this clonotype: A much larger clone lies one base from this, so it may be a read error. In this CDR3 the conserved last residue, phenylalanine or tryptophan, is missing, so a read error is likely. The rearrangement joins TRBV14 to TRBJ1-4; possibly TRBD1 for D (5 bases). Germline loops: CDR1 SGHDN, CDR2 FVKESK. Trimming took 3 bases from V and 0 from J, leaving 5 bases between them. This CDR3 has 14 residues. The CDR3 reads CASSHRATNEKLFL. CDR3 nucleotides: TGTGCCAGCAGCCACAGGGCAACTAATGAAAAACTGTTTCTT.

This clonotype was counted at least ten times. The rearrangement uses TRBV12-3 or TRBV12-4 and TRBJ2-7; 7 bases fit TRBD1. The length of the CDR3 is 14 residues. V lost 4 bases, J lost 5 bases, and 8 bases stayed unmatched. CDR3: CASSSLDRVHEQYF. CDR3 in DNA: TGTGCCAGCAGTTCCCTAGACAGGGTTCACGAGCAGTACTTC.

In its sample, this clonotype was seen a few times. Written as DNA, the CDR3 is TGTGCCATCTCTAGCGGGAGCTCTCACAATGAGCAGTTCTTC. Translated, it gives CAISSGSSHNEQFF. This rearrangement joins TRBV10-3 to TRBJ2-1; 10 bases line up with TRBD2. Germline V gene sequence: CDR1 ENHRY, CDR2 SYGVKD. CDR3 length: 14 amino acids. The trim removed 8 bases at V and 5 bases at J, leaving 6 bases unmatched.

This clonotype was seen a handful of times. The chain carries TRBV12-3 or TRBV12-4 and TRBJ2-1; 7 bases map to TRBD1. After removal of 6 bases from V and 8 bases from J, the junction contained 10 bases not matched to a gene. The CDR3 is 14 amino acids. In nucleotides, the CDR3 is TGTGCCAGCAGCAGACAGGGCCGTTCGGATGAGCAGTTCTTC. Translation: CASSRQGRSDEQFF.

This clonotype appeared a single time. The rearrangement uses TRBV20-1 and TRBJ2-2; possible D gene TRBD2, 6 bases. This CDR3 region has 15 residues. Germline values: CDR1 DFQATT, CDR2 SNEGSKA (reference sequence). Between the trimmed V and J ends, which lost 2 bases and 4 bases, there was a span of 14 bases. This CDR3 is CSARPRTTGTGELFF. The CDR3 nucleotides read TGCAGTGCTAGACCCCGGACTACGGGCACCGGGGAGCTGTTTTTT.

This clonotype was observed a few times. V and J are TRBV20-1 and TRBJ2-3; 9 positions match TRBD2. The germline CDR1 and CDR2 sequences are DFQATT and SNEGSKA (reference sequence). With V trimmed by 1 base and J by 6 bases, 8 bases remained unmatched. The CDR3 is 15 amino acids. This CDR3 is CSARGASGRSDTQYF. The CDR3 DNA follows: TGCAGTGCTAGAGGTGCCAGCGGGAGGAGTGATACGCAGTATTTT.

The chain is built from TRBV2 and TRBJ2-2, with D hard to call. The CDR3 is 14 residues long. CDR1 and CDR2 from the germline V gene are SNHLY and FYNNEI. V shed 0 bases and J shed 5 bases, with 7 bases lying between them. The CDR3 DNA is TGTGCCAGCAGTGAAGCTTCCAGTACCGGGGAGCTGTTTTTT. Translated: CASSEASSTGELFF.

This clonotype was seen at least ten times. V usage is TRBV12-3 or TRBV12-4 and J usage is TRBJ1-5; D perhaps matches TRBD1 (5 bases). Trimming removed 3 bases from V and 0 bases from J, with 12 bases in between. This CDR3 has 16 residues. In DNA, the CDR3 is TGTGCCAGCAGTTTGTCGGGGGTCAATAGCAATCAGCCCCAGCATTTT. This gives the protein CASSLSGVNSNQPQHF.

J is TRBJ2-3 and V is TRBV20-1, with 8 bases that match TRBD2. V was clipped by 6 bases and J by 6 bases; unmatched bases: 11. Germline V lookup: CDR1 DFQATT, CDR2 SNEGSKA (reference sequence). The CDR3 covers 14 residues. Written as DNA, the CDR3 is TGCAGTGCCCCTCGAGCGGGAGTGGAGGATACGCAGTATTTT. It codes for CSAPRAGVEDTQYF.

The J gene is TRBJ2-2, the V gene TRBV5-1; the match to TRBD2 covers 7 bases. Germline lookup yields CDR1 SGHRS and CDR2 YFSETQ. The CDR3 has 16 amino acids. V lost 6 bases, J lost 0 bases, and 8 bases stayed unmatched. Written as DNA, the CDR3 is TGCGCCAGCAAAATGGGGGGGTTTGCGAACACCGGGGAGCTGTTTTTT. Its protein product is CASKMGGFANTGELFF.